This section outlines one T cell receptor beta chain sequence together with its context. Its antigen is undetermined. V shed 3 bases, J shed 5 bases, and the junction held 13 bases outside the gene matches. Germline CDR1 is ENHRY and CDR2 is SYGVKD. CDR3 size: 16 residues. These data originate in a study of post-analysis software for immune sequencing data. Study-wide results and limits: Higher frequency in patients than in controls was seen for roughly five TRBV segments, with TRBV5-6, TRBV5-1 and TRBV20-1 among them.

Unique molecular identifiers had been added to the TCR beta cDNA libraries. TCRdb reprocessed the PCR reads with MiXCR, giving one entry per CDR3 protein. The repertoire holds about 430,000 distinct CDR3 sequences, with 30% to 40% as singletons. Material for sequencing was blood. V gene TRBV10-3 combines with J gene TRBJ2-7; 7 nucleotides line up with TRBD1. This receptor was obtained from a girl aged 2 to 10 with multiple sclerosis. The CDR3 DNA reads as TGTGCCATCAGTGACCCGCGGACAGGAGCTACCGACGAGCAGTACTTC. This gives the protein CAISDPRTGATDEQYF.